This T cell receptor beta chain was captured in a study of cytomegalovirus exposure and HLA in healthy donors. Study context: The 130 or so validation repertoires, a later analysis reported, used the same platform as the roughly 610 first-cohort repertoires. Study-level findings and limits: Under in vitro conditions, a few CMV-associated chains were confirmed as specific for CMV antigens.

A word on this clone: Its antigen is not identified.

The assay was immunoSEQ multiplex PCR, and TCRdb's table has in-frame clones only and misses some. Among 200,000 to 300,000 clones listed, approximately 84% were seen once. The V gene end was trimmed by 7 bases and the J gene end by 5 bases; junction bases not matched to a gene: 7. In germline, CDR1 is GTSNPN, CDR2 SVGIG (reference sequence). The length of the CDR3 is 12 residues. This TCR was sampled from a woman in her 30s in good health and CMV-seropositive. V usage is TRBV30 and J usage is TRBJ1-1, with 7 bases aligning to TRBD1. Sequences were obtained from PBMCs. CDR3 loop: CAYETGWTEAFF. Written as DNA, the CDR3 is TGTGCCTACGAGACAGGGTGGACTGAAGCTTTCTTT.